The T cell receptor beta chain described here comes from a study of regulatory T cells in long-lasting Graves disease. Study results and caveats: Peripheral blood was the sole material, not thyroid tissue. The study found TRBV28, TRBJ1-2 and TRBJ2-5 favored in persistent disease. Results may be inaccurate due to the small sample size.

Germline V gives CDR1 SGHAT, CDR2 FQNNGV. CDR3 length: 17 residues. The ends lost 5 bases at V and 1 base at J; junction bases unmatched: 9. Relying on iRepertoire HTBI primers and Arm-PCR of CDR3 regions, the team built TCR beta libraries. Via MiXCR, TCRdb re-called the multiplex PCR reads, giving one row per CDR3 protein. The sample contains 500,000 to 700,000 distinct CDR3 sequences, roughly 30% of which appear only once. This clonotype was recorded many times. What it recognizes is unknown. Time point: persistent/refractory GD, antithyroid drugs over 5 years with positive TRAb. The TCR library was prepared using RNA isolated from PBMCs.

The source is a female donor with Graves disease. The starting material was peripheral blood mononuclear cells (PBMCs), obtained when the disease was refractory, from a patient treated with antithyroid drugs. This sequence joins TRBV11-2 and TRBJ2-4; 9 positions agree with TRBD1. The CDR3 here is CASSERGTGTAKNIQYF. For the CDR3, the DNA is TGTGCCAGCAGCGAACGGGGGACAGGGACGGCCAAAAACATTCAGTACTTC.